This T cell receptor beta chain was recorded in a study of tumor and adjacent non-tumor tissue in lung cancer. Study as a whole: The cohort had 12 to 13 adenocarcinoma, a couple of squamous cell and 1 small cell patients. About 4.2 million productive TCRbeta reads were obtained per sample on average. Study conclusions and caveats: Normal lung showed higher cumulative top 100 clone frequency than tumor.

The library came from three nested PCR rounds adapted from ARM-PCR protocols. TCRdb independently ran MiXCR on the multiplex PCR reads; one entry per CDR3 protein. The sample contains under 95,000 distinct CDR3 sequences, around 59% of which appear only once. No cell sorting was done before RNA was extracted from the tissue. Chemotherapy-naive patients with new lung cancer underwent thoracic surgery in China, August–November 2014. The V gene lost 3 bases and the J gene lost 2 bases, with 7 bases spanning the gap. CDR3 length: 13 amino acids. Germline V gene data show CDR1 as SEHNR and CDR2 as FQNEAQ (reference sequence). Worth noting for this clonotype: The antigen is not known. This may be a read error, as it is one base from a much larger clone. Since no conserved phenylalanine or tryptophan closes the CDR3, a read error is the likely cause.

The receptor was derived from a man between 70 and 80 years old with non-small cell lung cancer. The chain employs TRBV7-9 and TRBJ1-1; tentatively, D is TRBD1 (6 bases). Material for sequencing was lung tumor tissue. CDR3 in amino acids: CASSFGTNTEAFC. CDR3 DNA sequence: TGTGCCAGCAGCTTCGGGACAAACACTGAAGCTTTCTGT.